These T cell receptor beta chains were read from a single sample in a study of T cell changes during pregnancy in multiple sclerosis. Only in-frame clones appear in the TCRdb table, and some are missing; sequencing was by immunoSEQ multiplex PCR. The repertoire holds 73,000 or so clones, with about 89% as singletons. The sample here was peripheral blood, taken in the second trimester of pregnancy. The source is a female donor with multiple sclerosis, enrolled in a pregnancy study. Both conserved end residues are part of each CDR3. D genes are given only for firm matches. Not every row has a clone size; where given, it reads once, few, many or a size class.

D gene	J gene	clone size	V gene	CDR3 DNA	CDR3 protein
NA	TRBJ2-3	NA	TRBV11-2	TGTGCCAGCAGCTTGGTTACAGGTCCAGATACGCAGTATTTT	CASSLVTGPDTQYF
NA	TRBJ2-1	NA	TRBV5-1	TGCGCCAGCAGCCCCGGGACAACTCCCTCCTACAATGAGCAGTTCTTC	CASSPGTTPSYNEQFF
NA	TRBJ1-1	NA	TRBV6-5	TGTGCCAGCAGTAATCCTCAGGGGTACACTGAAGCTTTCTTT	CASSNPQGYTEAFF
NA	TRBJ2-3	NA	TRBV19	TGTGCCGGTGATTCGCTGCGGAGCCGCACAGATACGCAGTATTTT	CAGDSLRSRTDTQYF
NA	TRBJ2-2	NA	TRBV9	TGTGCCAGCAGCGTAGACAGGGCAGGGGACACCGGGGAGCTGTTTTTT	CASSVDRAGDTGELFF
TRBD1	TRBJ1-1	NA	TRBV7-8	TGTGCCAGCAGCTATATGGGACAGACGAACACTGAAGCTTTCTTT	CASSYMGQTNTEAFF
TRBD2	TRBJ2-7	NA	TRBV27	TGTGCCAGCGGACTAGCGGGGGGTTCCGGGCACGAGCAGTACTTC	CASGLAGGSGHEQYF
NA	TRBJ2-1	NA	TRBV4-3	TGCGCCAGCAGCCAAGAACGGGGAGGGGGGGATCACAATGAGCAGTTCTTC	CASSQERGGGDHNEQFF
NA	TRBJ1-1	NA	TRBV7-2	TGTGCCAGCAGCCCCCCGGACTTGACTAGGGGCCAGCGGGCTTTCTTT	CASSPPDLTRGQRAFF
NA	TRBJ1-2	NA	TRBV7-9	TGTGCCAGCAGCTTAGGCCCGAATAGTGGCTATGGCTACACCTTC	CASSLGPNSGYGYTF
TRBD1	TRBJ1-1	NA	TRBV7-3	TGTGCCAGCAGCTTAGGGACAGGCCTGAACACTGAAGCTTTCTTT	CASSLGTGLNTEAFF
NA	TRBJ2-1	NA	TRBV21-1	TGTGCCAGCATCCCAATCACAGGGATCTCCTACAATGAGCAGTTCTTC	CASIPITGISYNEQFF
TRBD2	TRBJ2-5	NA	TRBV4-3	TGCGCCAGCAGCCAAGTAACTAGCGGGGGGTCTGGAGAGACCCAGTACTTC	CASSQVTSGGSGETQYF
NA	TRBJ2-7	NA	TRBV7-2	TGTGCCAGCAGCTCGGGACAACTAGGGGGCTACGAGCAGTACTTC	CASSSGQLGGYEQYF
TRBD2	TRBJ2-4	NA	TRBV2	TGTGCCAGCAGGGGGAGGGTTCAGTACTTC	CASRGRVQYF
TRBD1	TRBJ2-7	NA	TRBV27	TGTGCCAGCAGGACCGGGACAGGGCACTCCTACGAGCAGTACTTC	CASRTGTGHSYEQYF
NA	TRBJ1-6	NA	TRBV2	TGTGCCAGCGGAACCTGGGAGAATTCACCCCTCCACTTT	CASGTWENSPLHF
TRBD1	TRBJ2-7	once	TRBV7-2	TGTGCCAGCAGCGCACAGGGGTACGAGCAGTACTTC	CASSAQGYEQYF
NA	TRBJ2-5	once	TRBV7-6	TGTGCCAGCAGCTTAGTCGACGCGGGGGAGACCCAGTACTTC	CASSLVDAGETQYF
NA	TRBJ2-3	NA	TRBV7-7	TGTGCTAGCAGCCGGGGCTTAGCGGTAGATACGCAGTATTTT	CASSRGLAVDTQYF
NA	TRBJ2-7	NA	TRBV19	TGTGCCAGTAGGGAGGGACCTTGGAACGAGCAGTACTTC	CASREGPWNEQYF
NA	TRBJ1-2	once	TRBV7-2	TGTGCCAGCAGCTTAGTTAGAACAGCCTTAGATGGCTACACCTTC	CASSLVRTALDGYTF
NA	TRBJ1-3	NA	TRBV6-5	TGTGCCAGCAGTTACATGGGAGGTGACTCTGGAAACACCATATATTTT	CASSYMGGDSGNTIYF
NA	TRBJ2-1	NA	TRBV2	TGTGCCAGCAGCACCCGGGACAAGAACAATGAGCAGTTCTTC	CASSTRDKNNEQFF
TRBD1	TRBJ2-3	once	TRBV11-1	TGTGCCAGCACCCGGGACAGGGCAGATACGCAGTATTTT	CASTRDRADTQYF
NA	TRBJ2-5	NA	TRBV5-4	TGTGCCAGCAGCCACGACCCAGGGGAGGAGACCCAGTACTTC	CASSHDPGEETQYF
NA	TRBJ1-6	NA	TRBV7-9	TGTGCCAGCAGCTTAAGGTTTCGACAGGCACCCCTCCACTTT	CASSLRFRQAPLHF
TRBD1	TRBJ1-5	few	TRBV30	TGTGCCTGGAGTGTGGGAGACAGGGGGCCACAGCCCCAGCATTTT	CAWSVGDRGPQPQHF
NA	TRBJ1-5	NA	TRBV5-8	TGTGCCAGCAGCTCCTCGGGGAAGGTTCAGCCCCAGCATTTT	CASSSSGKVQPQHF
NA	TRBJ1-2	NA	TRBV9	TGTGCCAGCAGCGTAGGGGTGGCAGGGATGGACTATGGCTACACCTTC	CASSVGVAGMDYGYTF
NA	TRBJ1-6	few	TRBV5-1	TGCGCCAGCAGCCCCCATCATGATTCACCCCTCCACTTT	CASSPHHDSPLHF
NA	TRBJ1-1	NA	TRBV9	TGTGCCAGCAGCTCCCAGAGAAGGGGCGTCACTGAAGCTTTCTTT	CASSSQRRGVTEAFF
TRBD2	TRBJ2-2	NA	TRBV5-6	TGTGCCAGCAGCCCTCGGGAGGAGCGGGCCGGGGAGCTGTTTTTT	CASSPREERAGELFF
NA	TRBJ2-6	NA	TRBV7-6	TGTGCCAGCAGCTCGAGGTCCCTCGGACAGTCGATCTCTGGGGCCAACGTCCTGACTTTC	CASSSRSLGQSISGANVLTF
NA	TRBJ1-1	once	TRBV6-5	TGTGCCAGCAGTTACCCAGGGAGGGCCACTGAAGCTTTCTTT	CASSYPGRATEAFF
TRBD2	TRBJ2-5	NA	TRBV7-9	TGTGCCAGCAGCCTACCGACTAGCGGGGTAGAGACCCAGTACTTC	CASSLPTSGVETQYF
TRBD2	TRBJ2-3	NA	TRBV7-2	TGTGCCAGCAGCCTTACCCGGACTAGCGCCCCCGATACGCAGTATTTT	CASSLTRTSAPDTQYF
TRBD1	TRBJ1-2	NA	TRBV2	TGTGCCAGCAGTTCTCCGGGACAGGCAATCTATGGCTACACCTTC	CASSSPGQAIYGYTF
NA	TRBJ2-1	NA	TRBV7-3	TGTGCCAGCAGCGTGACAGACGCTGTCTACAATGAGCAGTTCTTC	CASSVTDAVYNEQFF
NA	TRBJ2-1	NA	TRBV9	TGTGCCAGCAGCCAAACAACACAGGGAAACAATGAGCAGTTCTTC	CASSQTTQGNNEQFF
NA	TRBJ1-5	NA	TRBV4-3	TGCGCCAGCAGCCAAGATTTAGGGAACGCGGGTCAGCCCCAGCATTTT	CASSQDLGNAGQPQHF
TRBD1	TRBJ1-2	once	TRBV6-1	TGTGCCAGCGGGACAGGGGGCTTCTATGGCTACACCTTC	CASGTGGFYGYTF
TRBD1	TRBJ1-4	NA	TRBV4-3	TGCGCCAGCAGCCGGACAGGGGGCGATGAAAAACTGTTTTTT	CASSRTGGDEKLFF
TRBD2	TRBJ2-3	NA	TRBV4-3	TGCGCCAGCAGCCAAGGTGTAGGCGGGGGGGCCACAGATACGCAGTATTTT	CASSQGVGGGATDTQYF
NA	TRBJ2-5	NA	TRBV7-2	TGTGCCAGCAGCTGGGGGTTGGTGGGACACGAAGAGACCCAGTACTTC	CASSWGLVGHEETQYF
NA	TRBJ1-1	NA	TRBV10-1	TGCGCCAGCAGTGAGTCCGGGGGGGTGAGGGGGGCGCCGAACACTGAAGCTTTCTTT	CASSESGGVRGAPNTEAFF
NA	TRBJ2-7	few	TRBV25-1	TGTGCCAGCACAGGCAGCTACGAGCAGTACTTC	CASTGSYEQYF
TRBD1	TRBJ2-7	NA	TRBV9	TGTGCCAGCAGCGAAGGGATCTCCGGGACAGTCTACGAGCAGTACTTC	CASSEGISGTVYEQYF
TRBD2	TRBJ2-7	NA	TRBV6-1	TGTGCCAGCAGGTGGGGGGGTACCGGCTCCTACGAGCAGTACTTC	CASRWGGTGSYEQYF
NA	TRBJ1-2	NA	TRBV19	TGTGCCAGTAGTGAGGGAGGCGGCTACACCTTC	CASSEGGGYTF
TRBD1	TRBJ1-1	NA	TRBV7-9	TGTGCCAGCAGCTTAGGACAGGGCGTCACTGAAGCTTTCTTT	CASSLGQGVTEAFF
NA	TRBJ1-5	NA	TRBV6-5	TGTGCCAGCAGTTACGGAGGGAATCAGCCCCAGCATTTT	CASSYGGNQPQHF
TRBD1	TRBJ1-4	once	TRBV2	TGTGCCAGCTTCGGGGGGGGACAGGAAAAACTGTTTTTT	CASFGGGQEKLFF
TRBD1	TRBJ1-2	NA	TRBV19	TGTGCCAGTAGTATGCCCCACGGACAGGTCCTAGATGGCTACACCTTC	CASSMPHGQVLDGYTF
TRBD2	TRBJ2-5	NA	TRBV7-3	TGTGCCAGCAGCCAAACTAGCGGGTCTACGCAGACCCAGTACTTC	CASSQTSGSTQTQYF
NA	TRBJ1-2	NA	TRBV7-9	TGTGCCAGCAAGGACAGTCTCTATGGCTACACCTTC	CASKDSLYGYTF